The source of this TCR beta chain is a study of blood T cell repertoires in COVID-19. This CDR3 is built from 13 residues. Trimming removed 6 bases from V and 1 base from J; junction bases left unmatched: 1. Generated by immunoSEQ multiplex PCR, the TCRdb table keeps only in-frame clones and is missing some. Here the sample spans roughly 150,000 clones, approximately 91% being singletons. The TCR originated in an older woman with acute or convalescent COVID-19. The chain couples TRBV12-3 or TRBV12-4 to TRBJ1-1; 8 positions agree with TRBD1. Sequenced material: peripheral blood. Here the CDR3 DNA reads TGTGCCAGCAGGACAGGGGCGAACACTGAAGCTTTCTTT. Translation: CASRTGANTEAFF.